This T cell receptor (beta chain) appears in the sequencing data of a study of blood T cells in healthy people across ages. The germline CDR1 and CDR2 sequences are LGHNA and YSLEER. The V end was cut by 0 bases, the J end by 3 bases, with 21 bases between. The CDR3 is 18 residues long. Many counts were recorded for this clonotype. A J-beta primer mix and a sample-barcoded 5' primer were used in a second PCR of about 7 to 11 cycles. MiXCR, applied by TCRdb to the 5' RACE reads, yields one record per CDR3 protein. Of 870,000 or so distinct CDR3 sequences listed, around 28% are singletons. The chain is built from TRBV4-3 and TRBJ2-7, with D possibly being TRBD1 or TRBD2 (5 bases each). Sequencing was carried out using blood. This TCR derives from an elderly woman in good health. The DNA for the CDR3 is TGCGCCAGCAGCCAAGAAGTATTTCGGGCAGGGAGAGGCTACGAGCAGTACTTC. Translating it yields CASSQEVFRAGRGYEQYF.